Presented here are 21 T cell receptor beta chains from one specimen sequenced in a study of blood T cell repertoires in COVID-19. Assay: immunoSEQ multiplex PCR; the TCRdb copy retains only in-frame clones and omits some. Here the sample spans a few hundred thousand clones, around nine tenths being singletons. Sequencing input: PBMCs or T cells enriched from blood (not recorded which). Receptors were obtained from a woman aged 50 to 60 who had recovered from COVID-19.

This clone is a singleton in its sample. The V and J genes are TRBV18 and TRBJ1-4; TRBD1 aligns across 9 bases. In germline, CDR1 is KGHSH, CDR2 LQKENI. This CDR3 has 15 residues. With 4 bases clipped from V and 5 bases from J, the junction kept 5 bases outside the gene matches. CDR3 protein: CASSRNRGPNEKLFF. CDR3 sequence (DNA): TGTGCCAGCTCACGAAACAGGGGGCCAAATGAAAAACTGTTTTTT.

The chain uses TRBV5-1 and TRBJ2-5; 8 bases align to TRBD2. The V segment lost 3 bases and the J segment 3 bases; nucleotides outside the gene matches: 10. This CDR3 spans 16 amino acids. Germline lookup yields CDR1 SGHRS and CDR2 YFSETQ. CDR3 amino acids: CASSSSPAGAKETQYF. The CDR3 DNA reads TGCGCCAGCAGCTCATCCCCAGCGGGGGCCAAAGAGACCCAGTACTTC.

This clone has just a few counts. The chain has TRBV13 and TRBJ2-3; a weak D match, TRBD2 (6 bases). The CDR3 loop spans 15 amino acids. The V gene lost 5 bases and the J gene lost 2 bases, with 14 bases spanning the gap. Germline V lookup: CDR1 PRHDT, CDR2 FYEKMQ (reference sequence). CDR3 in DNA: TGTGCCAGCAGCACCCGGGACTCCTACACAGATACGCAGTATTTT. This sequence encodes CASSTRDSYTDTQYF.

This CDR3 reads CASSLTSYGYTF. DNA for the CDR3: TGTGCCAGCAGCTTAACCAGCTATGGCTACACCTTC. The chain uses TRBV11-2 and TRBJ1-2; no clear D. The germline V gene has CDR1 SGHAT and CDR2 FQNNGV. V was cut by 2 bases and J by 4 bases, with 5 bases left in between. The CDR3 length is 12 residues.

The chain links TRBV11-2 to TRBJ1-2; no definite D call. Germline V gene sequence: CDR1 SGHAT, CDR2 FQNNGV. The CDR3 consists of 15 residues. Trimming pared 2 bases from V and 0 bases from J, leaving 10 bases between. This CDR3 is CASSLSGHTNYGYTF. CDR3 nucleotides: TGTGCCAGCAGCTTAAGTGGCCATACTAACTATGGCTACACCTTC.

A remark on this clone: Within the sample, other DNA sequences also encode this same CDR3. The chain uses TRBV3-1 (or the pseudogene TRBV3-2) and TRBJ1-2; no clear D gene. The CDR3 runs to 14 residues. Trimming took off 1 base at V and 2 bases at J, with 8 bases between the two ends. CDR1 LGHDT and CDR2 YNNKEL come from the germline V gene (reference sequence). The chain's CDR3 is CASSQVTGNYGYTF. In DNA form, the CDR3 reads TGTGCCAGCAGCCAAGTCACGGGAAACTATGGCTACACCTTC.

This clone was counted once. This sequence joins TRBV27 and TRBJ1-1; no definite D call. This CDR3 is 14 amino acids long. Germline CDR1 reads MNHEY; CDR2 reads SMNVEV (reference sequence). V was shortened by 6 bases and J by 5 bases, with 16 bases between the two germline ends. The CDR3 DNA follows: TGTGCCAGCAGGCTTCGGATATCGGGTACTGAAGCTTTCTTT. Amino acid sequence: CASRLRISGTEAFF.

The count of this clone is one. The CDR3: CASSRWDSDQPQHF. For the CDR3, the DNA is TGTGCCAGCAGTCGGTGGGACAGTGATCAGCCCCAGCATTTT. The J gene is TRBJ1-5, the V gene TRBV6-2 or TRBV6-3; the match to TRBD1 covers 7 bases. Germline CDR1 MNHEY, CDR2 SVGEGT. CDR3 length equals 14 residues. Trimming at V came to 5 bases and at J to 5 bases, leaving 6 bases not matched to a gene.

CDR3 in amino acids: CASSPQTRQAAAYEQYF. CDR3 DNA sequence: TGTGCCAGCAGCCCTCAAACCCGACAGGCCGCCGCCTACGAGCAGTACTTC. This rearrangement joins TRBV7-6 to TRBJ2-7; a possible D gene is TRBD1 (6 bases). Trimming stripped 5 bases from V and 2 bases from J, with 22 bases between. This CDR3 has 17 amino acids. Germline assignment: CDR1 SGHVS and CDR2 FNYEAQ.

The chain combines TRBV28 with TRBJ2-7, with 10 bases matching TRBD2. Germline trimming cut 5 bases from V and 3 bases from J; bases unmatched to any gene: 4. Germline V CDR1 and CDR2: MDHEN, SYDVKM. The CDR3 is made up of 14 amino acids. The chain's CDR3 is CASSIAGGLYEQYF. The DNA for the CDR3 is TGTGCCAGCAGTATAGCGGGGGGCCTCTACGAGCAGTACTTC.

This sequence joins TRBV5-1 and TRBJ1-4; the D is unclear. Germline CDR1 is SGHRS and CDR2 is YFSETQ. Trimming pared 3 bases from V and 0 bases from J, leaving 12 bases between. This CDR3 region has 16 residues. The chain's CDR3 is CASSSSGAATNEKLFF. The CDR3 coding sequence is TGCGCCAGCAGCTCCTCGGGAGCTGCAACTAATGAAAAACTGTTTTTT.

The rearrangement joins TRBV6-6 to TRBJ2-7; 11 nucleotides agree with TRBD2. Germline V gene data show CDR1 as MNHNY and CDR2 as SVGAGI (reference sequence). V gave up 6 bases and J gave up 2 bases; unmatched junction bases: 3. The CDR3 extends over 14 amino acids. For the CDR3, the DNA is TGTGCCAGCAGCCCTAGCGGGGGGACCTACGAGCAGTACTTC. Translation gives CASSPSGGTYEQYF.

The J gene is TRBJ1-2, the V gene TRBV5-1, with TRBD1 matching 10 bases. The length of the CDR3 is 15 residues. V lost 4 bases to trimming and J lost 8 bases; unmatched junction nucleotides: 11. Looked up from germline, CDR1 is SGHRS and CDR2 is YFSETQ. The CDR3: CASSIGTGALWGYTF. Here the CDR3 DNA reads TGCGCCAGCAGCATTGGGACAGGGGCTCTCTGGGGCTACACCTTC.

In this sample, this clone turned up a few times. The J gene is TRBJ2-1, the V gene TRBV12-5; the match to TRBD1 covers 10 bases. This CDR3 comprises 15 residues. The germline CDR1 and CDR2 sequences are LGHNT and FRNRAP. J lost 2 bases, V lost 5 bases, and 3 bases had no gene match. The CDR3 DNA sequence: TGTGCTAGTGGTACCGGGACAGGGGCCTACAATGAGCAGTTCTTC. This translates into CASGTGTGAYNEQFF.

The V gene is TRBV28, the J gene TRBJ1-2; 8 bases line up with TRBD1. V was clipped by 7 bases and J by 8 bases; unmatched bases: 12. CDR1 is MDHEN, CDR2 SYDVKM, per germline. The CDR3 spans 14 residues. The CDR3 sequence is CASNPPDRAFGYTF. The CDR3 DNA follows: TGTGCCAGCAACCCTCCGGACAGGGCTTTCGGCTACACCTTC.

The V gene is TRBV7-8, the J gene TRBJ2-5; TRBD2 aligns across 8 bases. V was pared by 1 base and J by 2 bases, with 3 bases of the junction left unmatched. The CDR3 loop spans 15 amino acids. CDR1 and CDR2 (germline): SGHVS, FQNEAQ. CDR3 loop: CASSLVLAGQETQYF. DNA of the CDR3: TGTGCCAGCAGCTTAGTATTAGCGGGGCAAGAGACCCAGTACTTC.

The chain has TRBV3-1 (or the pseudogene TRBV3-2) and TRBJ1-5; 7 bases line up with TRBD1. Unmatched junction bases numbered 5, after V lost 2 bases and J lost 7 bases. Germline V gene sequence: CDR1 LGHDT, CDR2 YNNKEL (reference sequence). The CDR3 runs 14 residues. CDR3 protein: CASSQQQGVQPQHF. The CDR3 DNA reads TGTGCCAGCAGCCAACAGCAGGGGGTCCAGCCCCAGCATTTT.

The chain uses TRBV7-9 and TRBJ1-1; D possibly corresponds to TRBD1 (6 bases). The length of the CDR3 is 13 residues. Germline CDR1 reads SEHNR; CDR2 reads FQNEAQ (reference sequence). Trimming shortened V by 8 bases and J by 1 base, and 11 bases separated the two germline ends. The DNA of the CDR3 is TGTGCCAGCCTGGACAGAGAGAACACTGAAGCTTTCTTT. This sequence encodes CASLDRENTEAFF.

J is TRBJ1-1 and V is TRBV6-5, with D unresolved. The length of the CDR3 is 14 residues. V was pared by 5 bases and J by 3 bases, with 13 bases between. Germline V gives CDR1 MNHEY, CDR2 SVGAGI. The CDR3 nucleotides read TGTGCCAGCAGTAGTAGAACGGGGTACACTGAAGCTTTCTTT. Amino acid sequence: CASSSRTGYTEAFF.

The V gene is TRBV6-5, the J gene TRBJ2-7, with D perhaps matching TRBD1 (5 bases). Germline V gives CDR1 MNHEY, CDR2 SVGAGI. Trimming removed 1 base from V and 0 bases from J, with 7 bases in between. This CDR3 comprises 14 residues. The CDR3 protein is CASSYYRSSYEQYF. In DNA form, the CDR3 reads TGTGCCAGCAGTTACTACAGGAGCTCCTACGAGCAGTACTTC.

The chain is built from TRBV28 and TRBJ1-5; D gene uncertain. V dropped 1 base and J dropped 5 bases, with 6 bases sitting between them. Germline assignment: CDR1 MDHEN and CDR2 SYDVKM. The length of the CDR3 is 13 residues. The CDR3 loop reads CASSLYGDQPQHF. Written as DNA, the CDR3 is TGTGCCAGCAGTTTATACGGGGATCAGCCCCAGCATTTT.